Sequencing of this TCR beta chain was carried out in a study of T cell responses to AZD1222 COVID-19 vaccine. Broader study findings: Most donors were white British and more were female, and clonal diversity was possibly underestimated.

V was clipped by 1 base and J by 0 bases, with 9 bases between them. CDR3 length equals 15 residues. Germline loops: CDR1 MNHEY, CDR2 SVGAGI. The assay was immunoSEQ multiplex PCR, and TCRdb's table has in-frame clones only and misses some. The profile shows approximately 130,000 clones, roughly 90% of them singletons. In the case of this clone: Its antigen is not known.

This sample comprised peripheral blood, obtained on day 0 of AZD1222 vaccination. J is TRBJ2-5 and V is TRBV6-5; perhaps TRBD2 as D (5 bases). The receptor was derived from an adult in good health. CDR3 loop: CASSYLRGNQETQYF. Written as DNA, the CDR3 is TGTGCCAGCAGTTACTTACGGGGAAACCAAGAGACCCAGTACTTC.